The 17 T cell receptor beta chains in this list originate from one sample, sequenced in a study of blood T cell repertoires in COVID-19. TCRdb's copy holds only in-frame clones and misses some; the assay was immunoSEQ multiplex PCR. The profile shows about 74,000 clones, 88% of them singletons. The sample was peripheral blood. The receptors were sampled from a woman over 75 with acute or convalescent COVID-19.

This chain uses TRBV10-3 with TRBJ1-1; TRBD1 is a possible D gene (5 bases). The germline V and J ends were trimmed by 2 bases and 0 bases, with 10 bases remaining between them. Germline CDR1 and CDR2: ENHRY and SYGVKD. The CDR3 totals 15 residues. The CDR3 bases are TGTGCCATCAGTGAGCCGGGACTCATGAACACTGAAGCTTTCTTT. As protein: CAISEPGLMNTEAFF.

As DNA, the CDR3 is TGTGCCAGCAGGACTGTTTGGGGCGGGAACACTGAAGCTTTCTTT. It encodes CASRTVWGGNTEAFF. This chain links TRBV7-2 with TRBJ1-1; D is possibly TRBD1 (5 bases). Germline CDR1 and CDR2: SGHTA and FQGNSA. V shed 6 bases and J shed 1 base, with 15 bases lying between them. The CDR3 length is 15 residues. The variable domain in full, with the rest retrieved from reference TRBV7-2 and TRBJ1-1, is GAGVSQSPSNKVTEKGKDVELRCDPISGHTALYWYRQSLGQGLEFLIYFQGNSAPDKSGLPSDRFSAERTGGSVSTLTIQRTQQEDSAVYLCASRTVWGGNTEAFFGQGTRLTVV.

The rearrangement joins TRBV5-6 to TRBJ2-3; TRBD2 aligns across 10 bases. The length of the CDR3 is 15 residues. Germline V gene lookup returns CDR1 SGHDT and CDR2 YYEEEE. The J segment lost 7 bases and the V segment lost 4 bases, leaving 9 bases of the junction unmatched. The CDR3 loop is CASSGKAGGPYTQYF. Written as DNA, the CDR3 is TGTGCCAGCAGCGGAAAAGCGGGAGGGCCGTATACGCAGTATTTT.

The rearrangement uses TRBV6-6 and TRBJ2-2, with 9 nucleotides matching TRBD2. CDR3 length equals 18 residues. The V gene end was trimmed by 5 bases and the J gene end by 0 bases; junction bases not matched to a gene: 10. In germline, CDR1 is MNHNY, CDR2 SVGAGI (reference sequence). The CDR3 DNA sequence: TGTGCCAGCAGTCGACTAGCGGCTTCCCTTACGAACACCGGGGAGCTGTTTTTT. Its protein is CASSRLAASLTNTGELFF.

This chain uses TRBV27 with TRBJ2-7; possible D gene TRBD1, 5 bases. Looked up from germline, CDR1 is MNHEY and CDR2 is SMNVEV (reference sequence). Between the trimmed V and J ends, which lost 0 bases and 6 bases, there was a span of 12 bases. The CDR3 runs 14 residues. The DNA of the CDR3 is TGTGCCAGCAGTTTATCAGGGAAAGGGGTCGAGCAGTACTTC. Its translation: CASSLSGKGVEQYF.

The rearrangement joins TRBV6-6 to TRBJ2-2; TRBD1 aligns across 8 bases. J gave up 6 bases and V 6 bases, and 9 bases lay outside the gene matches. The CDR3 runs 15 residues. CDR1 and CDR2 from the germline V gene are MNHNY and SVGAGI (reference sequence). CDR3 protein: CASSQPGGMAGELFF. As DNA, the CDR3 is TGTGCCAGCAGCCAACCAGGGGGCATGGCCGGGGAGCTGTTTTTT.

V is TRBV30 and J is TRBJ2-3; maybe TRBD2 (5 bases). CDR3 length: 14 amino acids. V was pared by 3 bases and J by 3 bases, with 13 bases between. In germline, CDR1 is GTSNPN, CDR2 SVGIG (reference sequence). CDR3 region: CAWRNWWETDTQYF. DNA for the CDR3: TGTGCCTGGAGAAATTGGTGGGAGACAGATACGCAGTATTTT.

V and J are TRBV23-1 and TRBJ1-5, with 9 bases matching TRBD1. TRBV23-1 is designated an ORF whose function remains uncertain. The CDR3 is 17 amino acids. Trimming took 3 bases from V and 1 from J; bases not matched to a gene: 7. CDR3: CASSHTGGSTSNQPQHF. CDR3 DNA sequence: TGCGCCAGCAGTCATACAGGGGGCTCGACAAGCAATCAGCCCCAGCATTTT.

V usage is TRBV19 and J usage is TRBJ1-1; possibly TRBD1 for D (6 bases). The ends were cut back, 6 bases at V and 0 bases at J, with 11 bases in the middle. This CDR3 is built from 14 residues. CDR1 LNHDA and CDR2 SQIVND come from the germline V gene (reference sequence). In DNA, the CDR3 is TGTGCCAGTAGGGAGACAGGCTTGAACACTGAAGCTTTCTTT. This translates into CASRETGLNTEAFF.

This clone was seen only once. The chain carries TRBV7-2 and TRBJ2-3; 9 bases match TRBD2. Germline CDR1 and CDR2: SGHTA and FQGNSA. The junction had 7 bases not matched to a gene; V was cut back by 1 base and J by 5 bases. The CDR3 has 16 residues. The CDR3: CASSLGVWRGGDTQYF. The CDR3 DNA reads TGTGCCAGCAGCTTAGGAGTCTGGCGGGGGGGAGATACGCAGTATTTT.

The chain links TRBV7-6 to TRBJ1-3; 7 bases line up with TRBD1. Germline-derived CDR1 and CDR2 are SGHVS and FNYEAQ. CDR3 length: 15 residues. Trimming at V came to 8 bases and at J to 0 bases, leaving 7 bases not matched to a gene. This CDR3 reads CASRTGPSSGNTIYF. The CDR3, as DNA: TGTGCCAGCCGGACAGGACCTAGCTCTGGAAACACCATATATTTT.

The chain uses TRBV5-1 and TRBJ2-2; 8 positions agree with TRBD2. The germline CDR1 and CDR2 sequences are SGHRS and YFSETQ. This CDR3 contains 15 residues. V lost 0 bases, J lost 7 bases, and 5 bases stayed unmatched. The CDR3 bases are TGCGCCAGCAGCTTGGCCGTTAGCGGGGACGGGGAGCTGTTTTTT. It specifies CASSLAVSGDGELFF.

This chain links TRBV30 with TRBJ2-3; 7 nucleotides match TRBD2. Per the germline V gene, CDR1 is GTSNPN and CDR2 is SVGIG (reference sequence). Trimming took 1 base from V and 3 from J; bases not matched to a gene: 13. CDR3 length: 17 amino acids. The CDR3 DNA reads TGTGCCTGGAGTGCCTCTTGGACTAGTACATCAACAGATACGCAGTATTTT. As protein: CAWSASWTSTSTDTQYF.

This clone was detected once. The chain uses TRBV5-1 and TRBJ1-6, with 8 bases matching TRBD1. Germline V CDR1 and CDR2: SGHRS, YFSETQ. CDR3 length: 13 residues. The J segment lost 10 bases and the V segment lost 5 bases, leaving 5 bases of the junction unmatched. CDR3 loop: CASRDRVESPLHF. The CDR3 DNA follows: TGCGCCAGCAGGGACAGGGTGGAATCACCCCTCCACTTT. Full variable domain (missing parts from reference TRBV5-1 and TRBJ1-6): KAGVTQTPRYLIKTRGQQVTLSCSPISGHRSVSWYQQTPGQGLQFLFEYFSETQRNKGNFPGRFSGRQFSNSRSEMNVSTLELGDSALYLCASRDRVESPLHFGNGTRLTVT.

J is TRBJ1-1 and V is TRBV7-2, with 9 bases aligning to TRBD1. Per germline, CDR1 SGHTA and CDR2 FQGNSA. The junction had 4 bases not matched to a gene; V was cut back by 5 bases and J by 3 bases. The CDR3 runs to 14 residues. The CDR3: CASSPRTGDTEAFF. As DNA, the CDR3 is TGTGCCAGCAGCCCACGGACAGGGGACACTGAAGCTTTCTTT.

The chain carries TRBV2 and TRBJ1-2; 8 bases are a match to TRBD1. The V segment lost 10 bases and the J segment 0 bases; nucleotides outside the gene matches: 16. The CDR3 is 17 residues long. Germline CDR1 is SNHLY and CDR2 is FYNNEI. CDR3 loop: CANNRPRTGNPNYGYTF. The DNA for the CDR3 is TGTGCCAACAACCGTCCGCGGACAGGGAATCCTAACTATGGCTACACCTTC.

The chain is built from TRBV19 and TRBJ2-3, with 15 bases fitting TRBD2. This CDR3 region has 16 residues. Germline lookup yields CDR1 LNHDA and CDR2 SQIVND (reference sequence). The V segment lost 5 bases and the J segment 2 bases; nucleotides outside the gene matches: 2. CDR3 in amino acids: CASSGLAGGPTDTQYF. CDR3 nucleotides: TGTGCCAGTAGTGGACTAGCGGGAGGGCCCACAGATACGCAGTATTTT. The full variable domain, rest sourced from reference TRBV19 and TRBJ2-3, is DGGITQSPKYLFRKEGQNVTLSCEQNLNHDAMYWYRQDPGQGLRLIYYSQIVNDFQKGDIAEGYSVSREKKESFPLTVTSAQKNPTAFYLCASSGLAGGPTDTQYFGPGTRLTVL.